The sequence of this T cell receptor (beta chain) was determined in a study of prognosis after radiotherapy for stage I lung cancer. There are many counts of this clonotype. It was by two-round multiplex PCR that TCR beta CDR3 was amplified from genomic DNA. Round one of PCR was performed, and it used primers specific to each TRBV and TRBJ gene. A single record per CDR3 protein comes from TCRdb applying MiXCR to the multiplex PCR reads. This table holds 20,000 or so distinct CDR3 sequences, approximately 25% found once. Per the germline V gene, CDR1 is SNHLY and CDR2 is FYNNEI. The CDR3 runs 15 residues. Trimming stripped 2 bases from V and 6 bases from J, with 17 bases between.

The TCR was taken from a donor aged 50 or older with non-small cell lung cancer. The rearrangement links TRBV2 to TRBJ2-7; D perhaps matches TRBD1 (7 bases). The sequences come from PBMCs, collected before or after stereotactic body radiation therapy (not recorded which). The CDR3 region is CASSEIRGNGGEQYF. CDR3 coding DNA: TGTGCCAGCAGTGAAATCAGGGGGAACGGGGGCGAGCAGTACTTC.